The 5 T cell receptor beta chains below all came from one sample that was sequenced in a study of T cell changes during pregnancy in multiple sclerosis. TCRdb's copy holds only in-frame clones and misses some; the assay was immunoSEQ multiplex PCR. The table lists tens of thousands of clones, around 94% of them singletons, with around 2% in the top ten. The sequencing used peripheral blood, collected in the third trimester of pregnancy. These receptors originate from a female donor in good health, enrolled as a control in a pregnancy study.

This clone was counted a single time. The V call is TRBV4-2, the J call TRBJ2-3; 10 bases agree with TRBD2. The CDR3 covers 15 residues. Per the germline V gene, CDR1 is LGHNA and CDR2 is YNFKEQ. The V and J ends lost 1 base and 6 bases, in that order; junction bases with no gene match: 4. This CDR3 reads CASSQGLAGVDTQYF. The CDR3 region has the DNA TGTGCCAGCAGCCAAGGACTAGCGGGTGTGGATACGCAGTATTTT.

The V and J genes are TRBV28 and TRBJ2-3, with D unresolved. Germline V gene sequence: CDR1 MDHEN, CDR2 SYDVKM. The CDR3 totals 15 residues. V was trimmed by 8 bases and J by 0 bases, leaving 15 bases between them. The CDR3: CASLPFPRSTDTQYF. In nucleotides, the CDR3 is TGTGCCAGCCTCCCGTTTCCCAGGAGCACAGATACGCAGTATTTT. Looking up the rest from reference TRBV28 and TRBJ2-3 gives the full variable domain: DVKVTQSSRYLVKRTGEKVFLECVQDMDHENMFWYRQDPGLGLRLIYFSYDVKMKEKGDIPEGYSVSREKKERFSLILESASTNQTSMYLCASLPFPRSTDTQYFGPGTRLTVL.

The V and J genes are TRBV10-3 and TRBJ2-5; no firm D call. The CDR3 covers 13 residues. V was clipped by 10 bases and J by 2 bases, with 14 bases between them. CDR1 ENHRY and CDR2 SYGVKD come from the germline V gene. CDR3 DNA sequence: TGTGCCACCACCCGTGGCCCACAAGAGACCCAGTACTTC. Protein: CATTRGPQETQYF.

The CDR3 nucleotides are TGTGCCAGCAGCTTGGGCCAAAACACTGCAACTAATGAAAAACTGTTTTTT. Translated, it gives CASSLGQNTATNEKLFF. The chain carries TRBV7-9 and TRBJ1-4; D unresolved. The germline V gene encodes CDR1 SEHNR and CDR2 FQNEAQ (reference sequence). Trimming removed 3 bases from V and 0 bases from J, with 14 bases in between. The CDR3 sequence is 17 residues long.

The chain couples TRBV7-8 to TRBJ2-1; no firm D call. Trimming pared 4 bases from V and 7 bases from J, leaving 11 bases between. CDR3 size: 13 residues. Germline V lookup: CDR1 SGHVS, CDR2 FQNEAQ. The CDR3 loop reads CASSSLTTNEQFF. In DNA, the CDR3 is TGTGCCAGCAGCTCGTTAACCACTAATGAGCAGTTCTTC.